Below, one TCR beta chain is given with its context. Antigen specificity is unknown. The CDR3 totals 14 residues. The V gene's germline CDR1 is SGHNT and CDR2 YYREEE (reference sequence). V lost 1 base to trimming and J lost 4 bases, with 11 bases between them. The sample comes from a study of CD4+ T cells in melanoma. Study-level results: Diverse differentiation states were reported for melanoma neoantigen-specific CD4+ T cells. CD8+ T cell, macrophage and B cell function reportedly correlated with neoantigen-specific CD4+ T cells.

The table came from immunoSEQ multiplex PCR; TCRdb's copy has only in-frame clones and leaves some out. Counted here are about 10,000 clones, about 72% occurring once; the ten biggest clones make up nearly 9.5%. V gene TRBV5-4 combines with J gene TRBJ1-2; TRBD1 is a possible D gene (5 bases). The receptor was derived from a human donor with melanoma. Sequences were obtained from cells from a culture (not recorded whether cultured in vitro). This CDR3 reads CASSLRGFSYGYTF. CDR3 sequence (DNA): TGTGCCAGCAGCTTGCGGGGCTTTAGCTATGGCTACACCTTC.